The TCR beta chain under discussion was sequenced for a study of regulatory T cells in long-lasting Graves disease (TCRdb year 2021). With respect to the entire study: In the newly diagnosed Graves' disease group, patients had been taking antithyroid drugs for less than 3 months. Persistent Graves' disease patients were compared with newly diagnosed Graves' disease patients by peripheral blood TCR sequencing and RNA sequencing. The study was registered as a clinical trial and conducted in China. A total of 33 samples underwent TCR sequencing, from about 13 patients with persistent Graves' disease and approximately 20 patients with newly diagnosed Graves' disease. The study at large found these results: Because the primary lesion, thyroid tissue, could not be accessed, the study looked at peripheral blood alone. A larger number of public clonotypes was shared among persistent patients (fewer than 3,000) than among newly diagnosed patients (approximately 1,000). Sequencing and analysis were limited to the TCR beta chain. As a limitation, the authors acknowledged that the small sample size may reduce accuracy. Persistent Graves' disease patients showed lower TCR Shannon entropy and fewer highly expanded clones than newly diagnosed patients, suggesting clonal expansion.

This clonotype was seen a few times. Its cognate antigen has yet to be identified. Base qualities are missing; no much larger clone stands one base away. Library construction relied on multiplex PCR. The instrument was an Illumina HiSeq 4000. iRepertoire HTBI primers and Arm-PCR amplification of CDR3 regions were used to construct TCR beta libraries. Before sequencing, the PCR products went through gel purification. On the study's bioinformatics: Gene usage analysis of CDR3 amino acid clonotypes relied on the 55 to 80 TRBV and 14 TRBJ segments identified across samples. Filtered high-quality paired reads were merged into contigs using COPE and FqMerger. BLAST was used to align contigs to IMGT TRBV, TRBD and TRBJ reference genes, with CDR3 defined following IMGT. Any clonotype with a frequency above 0.1% was classified as a highly expanded clone. Shannon entropy was used to measure repertoire diversity, and the Gini coefficient was used to measure V-J evenness. A clonotype found in more than one individual was treated as public. In-frame beta chains were kept once TCRdb had trimmed the public reads at Q25 with fastp and called clones with MiXCR. Every CDR3 protein is listed once, alongside the most common genes and DNA of its rows. The authors' filters were not applied to this entry. The sample table records around 480,000 distinct CDR3 sequences; about 16% of these occur just once. 20% to 25% of the sample is held by the ten biggest clonotypes.

Taken with the paper, the label for time point translates to: newly diagnosed GD, antithyroid drugs for less than 3 months. For both TCR sequencing and RNA sequencing, RNA was extracted from PBMCs in TRIzol. The diagnosis of Graves' disease followed American Thyroid Association guidelines. The patients came from an endocrinology department in Xi'an, China. Each patient gave about 8.1 milliliters of peripheral blood, collected in an EDTA anticoagulant tube. Ficoll Paque Plus density gradient separation was used to isolate PBMCs, and no further T cell sorting was performed. RNA quality was checked with an Agilent 2100 Bioanalyzer and agarose gel, and concentration with a NanoDrop 2000. These same data were also listed under a study on T cells in Graves' hyperthyroidism and ophthalmopathy. According to the second study: Stable Graves' hyperthyroidism was defined as no progression to ophthalmopathy during 18 months of follow-up. Hyperthyroidism patients were newly diagnosed, with disease duration under 2 months, and aged 18 to 65 years. Patients with uncontrolled infections, other autoimmune diseases, pregnancy or lactation were excluded. Clinical symptoms, serum thyroxine and TRAb, thyroid ultrasound, and orbital computed tomography formed the basis for the diagnoses. The TCR CDR3 was subjected to a first round of RT-PCR using the HTBI primer set and the Qiagen OneStep RT-PCR kit. Most expanded thyroid clonotypes (frequency above 0.001) were also found in blood, which suggests that blood repertoires may mirror thyroid immune responses. In cross-validation, a model built on a 13 V-J signature told ophthalmopathy apart from stable hyperthyroidism with approximately 90% sensitivity and roughly 81% specificity, and in testing the same model reached 80%/75%. During validation, the model predicted progression to ophthalmopathy a median of about 5.9 months ahead of onset, with roughly 65% sensitivity and around 73% specificity. To identify TCR V-J signatures that set the groups apart, the researchers used a discovery cohort of 100 patients, made up of 43 with Graves' ophthalmopathy and about 59 with stable Graves' hyperthyroidism. Prospective prediction of ophthalmopathy was tested in an independent validation cohort consisting of some 19 hyperthyroidism patients and over 15 patients who later progressed to ophthalmopathy. The 95 to 100 discovery patients were randomly divided into training and test sets at a 7:3 ratio. Thyroid tissue and blood T-cell repertoires from six or seven Graves' hyperthyroidism patients were also compared in the study. Following sampling, methimazole starting at 30 mg daily was given to hyperthyroidism patients, and high-dose intravenous methylprednisolone was given to ophthalmopathy patients. Libraries were constructed in a second round of multiplex PCR, after which size selection and purification were performed. Sequencing of the libraries was done on an Illumina HiSeq2000 using paired-end 100 bp reads. Raw data were processed with SOAPnuke, discarding reads with adapters, uncalled bases, mean Phred below 15, or no exact constant-primer or identifier match. COPE v1.2.5 was used to merge the high-quality paired reads, and each unique nucleotide sequence was defined as a clonotype. MiTCR v1.1 was used to align the clonotypes against IMGT TRBV, TRBD and TRBJ reference segments. The analysis was restricted to V-J combinations with a frequency above 0.0001, which together covered around 99% of the repertoires. A TCS score was defined as the ratio between F50 (clonal expansion) and ExV (chaos), using BLOSUM62-based TCRdist between CDR3 peptides within each V-J. Welch's t-statistics and random forest reduced approximately 520 V-J features to fewer than 15, which were used in a naive Bayes classifier (R e1071). Sample size was not statistically predetermined, and investigators were not blinded to group allocation. The paper reports TCR Vbeta CDR3 sequencing of over 130 peripheral blood samples: around 45 ophthalmopathy, about 75 hyperthyroidism and around 17 progressor patients.

This clonotype was sampled from a woman aged 35 to 59 with Graves disease. Donor details come from another sample of the same person, matched by shared clones. The source material was peripheral blood mononuclear cells (PBMCs), sampled at new diagnosis, from a patient treated with antithyroid drugs.

The DNA sequence is given as TGCGCCAGCAGCCAAGGCGACAGGGCTCCGAACACTGAAGCTTTCTTT. Its protein is CASSQGDRAPNTEAFF. This sequence uses TRBV4-1 and TRBJ1-1; 7 central nucleotides agree with TRBD1. The CDR3 goes from the cysteine to the phenylalanine over 16 residues. The DNA shown is the 48-base CDR3, in frame from base 1. CDR1 MGHRA and CDR2 YSYEKL are derived from the germline V gene. V ends up 1 base short and J 1 base short, with an unmatched junction base count of 6.